Listed below are T cell receptor beta chains from one sample, sequenced in a study of cytomegalovirus exposure and HLA in healthy donors. Sequencing used immunoSEQ multiplex PCR; TCRdb keeps in-frame clones, though not all of them. The data contain over 100,000 clones, less than 85% of them singletons. The sequencing sample was made of PBMCs. The source of these receptors is a man in his forties in good health and CMV-seronegative. Each CDR3 is given with its conserved first and last residue. Fields, in order: J gene, D gene, V gene, clone size, CDR3 DNA, CDR3 protein. A D gene is named only where the DNA matches it firmly. Rows give clone size only sometimes, using once, few, many, or a class for an expanded clone.

>TRBJ2-5|.|TRBV19|.
TGTGCCAGCTCGGGTCGTCAAGAGACCCAGTACTTC
CASSGRQETQYF
>TRBJ2-7|.|TRBV5-1|once
TGCGCCAGCAGCTTAGATGTCGGTTACGAGCAGTACTTC
CASSLDVGYEQYF
>TRBJ1-5|.|TRBV4-1|.
TGCGCCAGCAGCCTCAGAGACTGGGGGGGCAATCAGCCCCAGCATTTT
CASSLRDWGGNQPQHF
>TRBJ1-2|.|TRBV6-6|.
TGTGCCAGCAGACCCTCCGACAGTATCTTTGGCTACACCTTC
CASRPSDSIFGYTF
>TRBJ1-1|.|TRBV5-6|few
TGTGCCAGCAGCTGGACAGATACGAACACTGAAGCTTTCTTT
CASSWTDTNTEAFF
>TRBJ2-2|TRBD1|TRBV13|.
TGTGCCAGCAGCTCTACAGGGGGCGAAATCACCGGGGAGCTGTTTTTT
CASSSTGGEITGELFF
>TRBJ2-7|.|TRBV9|.
TGTGCCAGCAGCCCCCCCGGGACCTACGAGCAGTACTTC
CASSPPGTYEQYF
>TRBJ2-7|.|TRBV6-5|.
TGTGCCAGCAGTTACTCGTTAAAGGGAGGCGAGCAGTACTTC
CASSYSLKGGEQYF
>TRBJ2-3|TRBD2|TRBV7-9|.
TGTGCCAGCAGCTTTGGGACTAGCTCCTCAGATACGCAGTATTTT
CASSFGTSSSDTQYF
>TRBJ1-4|TRBD1|TRBV9|.
TGTGCCAGCAGCGTAGGGGGACAGGAGGAAAAACTGTTTTTT
CASSVGGQEEKLFF
>TRBJ1-3|.|TRBV7-2|.
TGTGCCAGCAGACGACAGGTTGCTGGAAACACCATATATTTT
CASRRQVAGNTIYF
>TRBJ2-7|.|TRBV27|.
TGTGCCAGCAGTTTTCCAGGGGAGAACGAGCAGTACTTC
CASSFPGENEQYF
>TRBJ1-2|.|TRBV5-6|.
TGTGCCAGCAGCTCTGGGCAGCCCTATGGCTACACCTTC
CASSSGQPYGYTF
>TRBJ2-7|TRBD1|TRBV10-3|once
TGTGCCATCAGCCGGACAGGGGACCTCTCCTACGAGCAGTACTTC
CAISRTGDLSYEQYF
>TRBJ2-5|.|TRBV4-1|.
TGCGCCAGCAGCCAAGAAGGTAACAGGGAGACCCAGTACTTC
CASSQEGNRETQYF
>TRBJ1-5|.|TRBV30|few
TGTGCCTGGAGTTCCGGGACTCTTAGTAGTCAGCCCCAGCATTTT
CAWSSGTLSSQPQHF
>TRBJ2-3|TRBD2|TRBV4-2|once
TGTGCCAGCAGCCAAGTCTCGGGGACTAGCGGGGTGAGCACAGATACGCAGTATTTT
CASSQVSGTSGVSTDTQYF
>TRBJ2-3|TRBD2|TRBV9|.
TGTGCCAGCAGCGTAGAGGAGCGGGGGGGATACACAGATACGCAGTATTTT
CASSVEERGGYTDTQYF
>TRBJ1-6|.|TRBV25-1|once
TGTGCCGCATCAGGCTCCTATAATTCACCCCTCCACTTT
CAASGSYNSPLHF
>TRBJ1-3|.|TRBV30|once
TGTGCCTGGAGTGTCGCGGAGAGAACCATATATTTT
CAWSVAERTIYF
>TRBJ1-5|.|TRBV7-9|.
TGTGCCAGCAGTCTCGGGGAGGGGATGAGAGCGGATCAGCCCCAGCATTTT
CASSLGEGMRADQPQHF
>TRBJ2-1|TRBD2|TRBV7-8|.
TGTGCCAGCAGCCCCGACGAACCGGGACTAGCGGGGGTGGGGCAGTTCTTC
CASSPDEPGLAGVGQFF
>TRBJ2-7|.|TRBV5-6|.
TGTGCCAGCAGCATACACCCACAGTCCTACGAGCAGTACTTC
CASSIHPQSYEQYF
>TRBJ1-1|.|TRBV10-3|.
TGTGCCATCAGCCACGGGGGAGAAGCTTTCTTT
CAISHGGEAFF
>TRBJ2-3|.|TRBV7-9|.
TGTGCCAGCAGCTTAACGGGGATCACAGATACGCAGTATTTT
CASSLTGITDTQYF
>TRBJ2-7|.|TRBV4-3|.
TGCGCCAGCAGCCAAGATTTATCCAGGGAGCAGTACTTC
CASSQDLSREQYF